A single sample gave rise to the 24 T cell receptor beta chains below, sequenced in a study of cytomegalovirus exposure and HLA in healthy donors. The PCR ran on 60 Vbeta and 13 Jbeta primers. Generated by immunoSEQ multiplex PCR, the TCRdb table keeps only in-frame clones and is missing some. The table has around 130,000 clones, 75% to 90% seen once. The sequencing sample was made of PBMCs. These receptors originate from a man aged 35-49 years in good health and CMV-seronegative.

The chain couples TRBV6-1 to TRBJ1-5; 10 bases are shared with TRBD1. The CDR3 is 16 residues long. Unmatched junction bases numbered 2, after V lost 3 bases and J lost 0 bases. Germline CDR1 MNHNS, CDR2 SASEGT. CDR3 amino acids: CASSETGGFSNQPQHF. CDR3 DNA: TGTGCCAGCAGTGAGACAGGGGGCTTTAGCAATCAGCCCCAGCATTTT.

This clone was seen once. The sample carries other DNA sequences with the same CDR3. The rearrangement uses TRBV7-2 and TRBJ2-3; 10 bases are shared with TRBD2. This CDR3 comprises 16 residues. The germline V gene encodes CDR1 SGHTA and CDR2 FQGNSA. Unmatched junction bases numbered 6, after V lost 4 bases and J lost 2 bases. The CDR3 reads CASSSRTSGSTDTQYF. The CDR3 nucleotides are TGTGCCAGCAGCTCGAGGACTAGCGGATCCACAGATACGCAGTATTTT.

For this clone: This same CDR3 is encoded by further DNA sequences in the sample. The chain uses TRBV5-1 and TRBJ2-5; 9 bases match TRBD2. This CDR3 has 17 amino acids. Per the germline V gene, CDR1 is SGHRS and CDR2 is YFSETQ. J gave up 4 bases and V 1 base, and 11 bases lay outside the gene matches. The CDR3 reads CASSLNLAGRAAETQYF. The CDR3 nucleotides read TGCGCCAGCAGCTTGAATCTAGCGGGGCGGGCCGCAGAGACCCAGTACTTC.

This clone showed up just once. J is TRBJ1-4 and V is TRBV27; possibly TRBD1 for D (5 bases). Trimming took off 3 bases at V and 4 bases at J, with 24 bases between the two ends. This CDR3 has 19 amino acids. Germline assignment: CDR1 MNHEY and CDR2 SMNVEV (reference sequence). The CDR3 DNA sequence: TGTGCCAGCAGTTTTTATCCCCGACCGGGACGGGGGGGTAATGAAAAACTGTTTTTT. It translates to CASSFYPRPGRGGNEKLFF.

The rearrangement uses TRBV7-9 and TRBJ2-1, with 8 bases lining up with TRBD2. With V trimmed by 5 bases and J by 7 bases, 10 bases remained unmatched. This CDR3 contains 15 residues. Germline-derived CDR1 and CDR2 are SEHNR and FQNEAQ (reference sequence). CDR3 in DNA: TGTGCCAGCAGCCGAGTCGGGAGGGCCGGTAATGAGCAGTTCTTC. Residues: CASSRVGRAGNEQFF.

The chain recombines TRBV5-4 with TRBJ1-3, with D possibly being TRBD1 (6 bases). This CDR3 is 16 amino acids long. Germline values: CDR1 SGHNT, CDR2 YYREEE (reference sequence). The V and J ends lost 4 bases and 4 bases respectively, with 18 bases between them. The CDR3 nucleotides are TGTGCCAGCAGCACAAGACAGGCACTGGGAGGAAACACCATATATTTT. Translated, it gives CASSTRQALGGNTIYF.

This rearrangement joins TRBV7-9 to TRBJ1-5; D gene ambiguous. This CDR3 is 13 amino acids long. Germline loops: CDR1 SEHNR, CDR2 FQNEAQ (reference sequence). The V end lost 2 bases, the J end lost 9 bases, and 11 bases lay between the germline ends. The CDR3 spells CASSLILNSPQHF. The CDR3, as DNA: TGTGCCAGCAGCTTAATCCTCAACTCGCCCCAGCATTTT.

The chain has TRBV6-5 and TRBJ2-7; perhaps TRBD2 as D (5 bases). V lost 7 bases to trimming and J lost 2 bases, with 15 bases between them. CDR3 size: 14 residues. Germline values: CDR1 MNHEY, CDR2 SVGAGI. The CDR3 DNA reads TGTGCCAGCACCCCTCCGGGATCCGCCTACGAGCAGTACTTC. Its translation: CASTPPGSAYEQYF.

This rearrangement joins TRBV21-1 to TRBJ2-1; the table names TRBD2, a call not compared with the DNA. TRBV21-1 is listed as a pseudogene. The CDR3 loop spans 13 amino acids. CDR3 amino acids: CASSKLAGVEQFF. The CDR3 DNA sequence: TGTGCCAGCAGCAAACTAGCGGGAGTTGAGCAGTTCTTC.

The CDR3 DNA reads as TGTGCCAGCAGACCGACAGGGGATACAGGAAACACCATATATTTT. Residues: CASRPTGDTGNTIYF. V is TRBV21-1 and J is TRBJ1-3; the table calls TRBD1, which could not be checked here. TRBV21-1 is noted as a pseudogene. This CDR3 contains 15 residues.

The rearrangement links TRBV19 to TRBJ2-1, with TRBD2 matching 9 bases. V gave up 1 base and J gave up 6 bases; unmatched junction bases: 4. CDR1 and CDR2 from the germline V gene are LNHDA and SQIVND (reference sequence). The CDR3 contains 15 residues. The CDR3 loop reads CASSIGSGSFNEQFF. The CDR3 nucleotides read TGTGCCAGTAGTATAGGTAGCGGGAGTTTCAATGAGCAGTTCTTC. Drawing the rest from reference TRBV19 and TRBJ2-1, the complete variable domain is DGGITQSPKYLFRKEGQNVTLSCEQNLNHDAMYWYRQDPGQGLRLIYYSQIVNDFQKGDIAEGYSVSREKKESFPLTVTSAQKNPTAFYLCASSIGSGSFNEQFFGPGTRLTVL.

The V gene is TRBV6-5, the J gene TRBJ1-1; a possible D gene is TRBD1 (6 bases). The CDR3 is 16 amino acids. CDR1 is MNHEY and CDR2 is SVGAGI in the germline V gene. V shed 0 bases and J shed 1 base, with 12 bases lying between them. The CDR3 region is CASSYSLTGRNTEAFF. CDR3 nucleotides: TGTGCCAGCAGTTACTCGCTTACAGGGAGGAACACTGAAGCTTTCTTT.

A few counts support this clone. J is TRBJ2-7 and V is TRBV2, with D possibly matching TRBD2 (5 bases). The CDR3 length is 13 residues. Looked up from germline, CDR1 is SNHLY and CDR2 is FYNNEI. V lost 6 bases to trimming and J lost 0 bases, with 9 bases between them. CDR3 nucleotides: TGTGCCAGCAGGGACTGGCACTCCTACGAGCAGTACTTC. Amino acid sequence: CASRDWHSYEQYF.

The CDR3 reads CASRDSSYNEQFF. The CDR3 DNA reads as TGTGCCAGCAGGGACAGCTCCTACAATGAGCAGTTCTTC. The chain employs TRBV6-5 and TRBJ2-1; maybe TRBD1 (6 bases). Trimming pared 6 bases from V and 0 bases from J, leaving 6 bases between. CDR3 length equals 13 residues. Per the germline V gene, CDR1 is MNHEY and CDR2 is SVGAGI.

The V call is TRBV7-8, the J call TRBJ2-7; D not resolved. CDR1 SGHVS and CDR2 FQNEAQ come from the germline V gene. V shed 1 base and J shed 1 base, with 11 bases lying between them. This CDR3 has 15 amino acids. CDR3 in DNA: TGTGCCAGCAGCTTAGAGGCAGCGATATCCTACGAGCAGTACTTC. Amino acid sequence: CASSLEAAISYEQYF.

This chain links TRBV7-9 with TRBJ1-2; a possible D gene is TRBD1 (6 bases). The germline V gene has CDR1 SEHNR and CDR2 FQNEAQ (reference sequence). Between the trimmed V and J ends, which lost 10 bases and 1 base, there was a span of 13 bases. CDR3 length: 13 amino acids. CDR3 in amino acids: CAIPMDSNYGYTF. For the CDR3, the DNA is TGTGCCATTCCGATGGACAGTAACTATGGCTACACCTTC. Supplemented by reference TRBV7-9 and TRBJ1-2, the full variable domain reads DTGVSQNPRHKITKRGQNVTFRCDPISEHNRLYWYRQTLGQGPEFLTYFQNEAQLEKSRLLSDRFSAERPKGSFSTLEIQRTEQGDSAMYLCAIPMDSNYGYTFGSGTRLTVV.

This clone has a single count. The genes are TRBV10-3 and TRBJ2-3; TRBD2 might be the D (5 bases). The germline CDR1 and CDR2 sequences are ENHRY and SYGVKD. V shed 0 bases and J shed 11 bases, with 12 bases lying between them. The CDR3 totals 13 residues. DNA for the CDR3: TGTGCCATCAGTGAGTCGAGTAGGGCGGGGCAGTATTTT. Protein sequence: CAISESSRAGQYF.

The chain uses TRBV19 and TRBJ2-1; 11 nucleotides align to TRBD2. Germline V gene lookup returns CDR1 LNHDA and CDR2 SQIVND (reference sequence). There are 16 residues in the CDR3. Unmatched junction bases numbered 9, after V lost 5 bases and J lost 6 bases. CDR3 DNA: TGTGCCAGTAGTTCTGTAGCGGGAGGGCCCGGCAATGAGCAGTTCTTC. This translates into CASSSVAGGPGNEQFF.

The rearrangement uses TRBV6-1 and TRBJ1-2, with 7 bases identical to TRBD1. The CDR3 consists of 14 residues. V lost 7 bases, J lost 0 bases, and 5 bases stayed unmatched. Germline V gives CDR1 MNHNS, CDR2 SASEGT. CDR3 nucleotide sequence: TGTGCCAGCACCCGACAGGGAGCTAACTATGGCTACACCTTC. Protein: CASTRQGANYGYTF.

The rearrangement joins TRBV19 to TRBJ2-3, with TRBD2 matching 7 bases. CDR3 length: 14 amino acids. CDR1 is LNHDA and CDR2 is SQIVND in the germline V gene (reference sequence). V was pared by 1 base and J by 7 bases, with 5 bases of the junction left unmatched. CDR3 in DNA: TGTGCCAGTAGTATAGGCGGGAGCAGCTATACGCAGTATTTT. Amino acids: CASSIGGSSYTQYF.

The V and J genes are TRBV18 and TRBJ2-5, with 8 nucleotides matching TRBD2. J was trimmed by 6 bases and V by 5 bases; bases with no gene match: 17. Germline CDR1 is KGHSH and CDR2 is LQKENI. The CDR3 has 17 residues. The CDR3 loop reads CASSASHPGGASKTQYF. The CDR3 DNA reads TGTGCCAGCTCAGCAAGCCATCCCGGGGGGGCCTCGAAGACCCAGTACTTC.

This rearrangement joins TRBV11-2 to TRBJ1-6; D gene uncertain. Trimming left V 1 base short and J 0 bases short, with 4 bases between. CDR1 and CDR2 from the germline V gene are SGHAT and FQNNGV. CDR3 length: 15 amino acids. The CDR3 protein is CASSLGHSYNSPLHF. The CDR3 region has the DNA TGTGCCAGCAGCTTAGGTCACTCCTATAATTCACCCCTCCACTTT.

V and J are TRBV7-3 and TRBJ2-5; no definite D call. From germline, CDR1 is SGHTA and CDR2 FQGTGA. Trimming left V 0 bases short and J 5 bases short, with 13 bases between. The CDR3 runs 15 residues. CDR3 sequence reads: CASSLTGLTRETQYF. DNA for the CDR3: TGTGCCAGCAGCTTAACGGGCCTGACCCGCGAGACCCAGTACTTC.

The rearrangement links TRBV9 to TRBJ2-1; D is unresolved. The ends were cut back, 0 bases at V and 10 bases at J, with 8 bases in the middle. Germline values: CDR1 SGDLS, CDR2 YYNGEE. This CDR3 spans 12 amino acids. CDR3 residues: CASSVAWAEQFF. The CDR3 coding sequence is TGTGCCAGCAGCGTAGCTTGGGCAGAGCAGTTCTTC.